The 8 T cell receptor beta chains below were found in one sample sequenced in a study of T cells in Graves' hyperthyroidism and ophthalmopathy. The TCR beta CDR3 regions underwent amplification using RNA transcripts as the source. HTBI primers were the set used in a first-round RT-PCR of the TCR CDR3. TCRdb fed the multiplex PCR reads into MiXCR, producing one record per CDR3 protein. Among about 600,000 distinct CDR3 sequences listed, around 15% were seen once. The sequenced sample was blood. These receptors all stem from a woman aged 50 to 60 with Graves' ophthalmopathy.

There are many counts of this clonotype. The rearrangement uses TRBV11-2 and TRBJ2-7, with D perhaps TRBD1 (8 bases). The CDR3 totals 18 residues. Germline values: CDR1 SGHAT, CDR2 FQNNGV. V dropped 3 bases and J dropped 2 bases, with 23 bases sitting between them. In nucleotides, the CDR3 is TGTGCCAGCAGCTTCAATACAGGGGGGGGACTGGAACCCTACGAGCAGTACTTC. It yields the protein CASSFNTGGGLEPYEQYF.

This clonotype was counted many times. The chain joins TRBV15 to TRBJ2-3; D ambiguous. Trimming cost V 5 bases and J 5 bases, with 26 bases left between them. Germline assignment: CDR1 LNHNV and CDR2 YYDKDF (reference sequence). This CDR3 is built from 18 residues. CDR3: CATSGREETRRGEDTQYF. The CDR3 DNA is TGTGCCACCAGCGGAAGAGAGGAAACAAGGAGAGGAGAAGATACGCAGTATTTT.

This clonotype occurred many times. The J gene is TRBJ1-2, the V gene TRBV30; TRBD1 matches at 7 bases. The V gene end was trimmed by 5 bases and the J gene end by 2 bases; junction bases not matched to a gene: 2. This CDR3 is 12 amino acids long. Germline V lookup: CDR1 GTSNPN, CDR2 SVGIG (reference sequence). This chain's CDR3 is CAWPGGNYGYTF. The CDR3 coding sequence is TGTGCCTGGCCAGGGGGGAACTATGGCTACACCTTC. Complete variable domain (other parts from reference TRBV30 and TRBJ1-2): SQTIHQWPATLVQPVGSPLSLECTVEGTSNPNLYWYRQAAGRGLQLLFYSVGIGQISSEVPQNLSASRPQDRQFILSSKKLLLSDSGFYLCAWPGGNYGYTFGSGTRLTVV.

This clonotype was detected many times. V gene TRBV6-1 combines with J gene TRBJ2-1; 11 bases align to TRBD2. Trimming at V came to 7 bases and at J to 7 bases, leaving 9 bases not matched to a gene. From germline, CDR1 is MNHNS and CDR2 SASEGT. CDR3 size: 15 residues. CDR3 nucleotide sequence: TGTGCCAGCATACCCACTAGCGGGAGTACGAATGAGCAGTTCTTC. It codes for CASIPTSGSTNEQFF.

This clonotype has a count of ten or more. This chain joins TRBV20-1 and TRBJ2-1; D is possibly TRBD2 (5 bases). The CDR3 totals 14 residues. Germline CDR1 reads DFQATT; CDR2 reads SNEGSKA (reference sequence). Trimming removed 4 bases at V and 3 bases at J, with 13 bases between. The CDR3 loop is CSANGLLDYNEQFF. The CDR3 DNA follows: TGCAGTGCTAACGGACTCCTGGACTACAATGAGCAGTTCTTC.

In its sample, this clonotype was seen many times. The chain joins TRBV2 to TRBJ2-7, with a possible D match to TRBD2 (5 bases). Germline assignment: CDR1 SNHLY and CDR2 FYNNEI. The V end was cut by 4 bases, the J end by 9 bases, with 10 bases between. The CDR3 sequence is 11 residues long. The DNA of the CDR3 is TGTGCCAGCAGTGTGAAGCGGAGGCAGTACTTC. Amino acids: CASSVKRRQYF.

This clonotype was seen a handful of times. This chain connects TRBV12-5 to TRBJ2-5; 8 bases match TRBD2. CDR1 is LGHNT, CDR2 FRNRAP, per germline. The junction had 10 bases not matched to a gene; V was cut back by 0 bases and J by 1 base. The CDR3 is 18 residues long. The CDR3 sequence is CASGLVAGVSGGQETQYF. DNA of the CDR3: TGTGCTAGTGGTTTGGTAGCGGGAGTAAGTGGTGGCCAAGAGACCCAGTACTTC.

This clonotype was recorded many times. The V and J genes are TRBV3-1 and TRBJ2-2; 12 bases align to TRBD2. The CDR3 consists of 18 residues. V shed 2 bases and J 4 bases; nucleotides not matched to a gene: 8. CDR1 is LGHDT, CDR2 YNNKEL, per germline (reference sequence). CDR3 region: CASSQFLAGGPATGELFF. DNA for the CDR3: TGTGCCAGCAGCCAATTCCTAGCGGGAGGGCCTGCCACCGGGGAGCTGTTTTTT.